The rows below give T cell receptor beta chains drawn from one sample of a study of CD8+ T cells in alopecia areata. The table came from immunoSEQ multiplex PCR; TCRdb's copy has only in-frame clones and leaves some out. The sample shows approximately 98,000 clones, 45% to 60% of them seen only once. Source material: NKG2D-low CD8+ T cells sorted from blood. The receptors derive from a human donor with alopecia areata. CDR3s include the opening cysteine and the closing phenylalanine or tryptophan. A D gene is named only where the DNA matches it firmly. Clone sizes are given selectively: once, few, many, or a class where the clone is expanded.

d_gene: NA
v_gene: TRBV2
abundance: NA
j_gene: TRBJ2-7
CDR3aa: CASSASGAFYEQYF

d_gene: TRBD2
v_gene: TRBV28
abundance: NA
j_gene: TRBJ2-1
CDR3aa: CASSFRLAGVLNEQFF

d_gene: NA
v_gene: TRBV5-1
abundance: NA
j_gene: TRBJ1-5
CDR3aa: CASSLRGSYSNQPQHF

d_gene: TRBD1
v_gene: TRBV19
abundance: NA
j_gene: TRBJ2-5
CDR3aa: CASSPTRGGRETQYF

d_gene: TRBD1
v_gene: TRBV13
abundance: NA
j_gene: TRBJ2-1
CDR3aa: CASSFTGTGYNEQFF

d_gene: NA
v_gene: TRBV19
abundance: NA
j_gene: TRBJ2-1
CDR3aa: CASSPNFAWSSYNEQFF

d_gene: NA
v_gene: TRBV4-1
abundance: NA
j_gene: TRBJ2-7
CDR3aa: CASSQVQDAYEQYF

d_gene: NA
v_gene: TRBV28
abundance: NA
j_gene: TRBJ2-7
CDR3aa: CASSPSAGSSEQYF

d_gene: TRBD1
v_gene: TRBV9
abundance: NA
j_gene: TRBJ1-1
CDR3aa: CASSPLWDSEIPNTEAFF

d_gene: NA
v_gene: TRBV5-7
abundance: NA
j_gene: TRBJ1-5
CDR3aa: CASSLRQGTPGRINQPQHF

d_gene: TRBD2
v_gene: TRBV5-1
abundance: few
j_gene: TRBJ2-1
CDR3aa: CASSLELAGHYNEQFF

d_gene: NA
v_gene: TRBV29-1
abundance: NA
j_gene: TRBJ2-7
CDR3aa: CSVPGTHSYEQYF

d_gene: NA
v_gene: TRBV27
abundance: NA
j_gene: TRBJ1-1
CDR3aa: CASSRSPNTEAFF

d_gene: NA
v_gene: TRBV7-3
abundance: few
j_gene: TRBJ1-2
CDR3aa: CASSPGTIENYGYTF

d_gene: NA
v_gene: TRBV19
abundance: medium-sized
j_gene: TRBJ2-1
CDR3aa: CASSIGGGGEQFF

d_gene: TRBD2
v_gene: TRBV27
abundance: once
j_gene: TRBJ2-1
CDR3aa: CASSLSGTRGNEQFF

d_gene: TRBD2
v_gene: TRBV4-2
abundance: NA
j_gene: TRBJ2-1
CDR3aa: CASSQEASGRDNEQFF

d_gene: NA
v_gene: TRBV7-9
abundance: NA
j_gene: TRBJ2-3
CDR3aa: CASSSGLLGTDTQYF

d_gene: TRBD2
v_gene: TRBV6-6
abundance: NA
j_gene: TRBJ2-5
CDR3aa: CASSLVSGSFGTQYF

d_gene: NA
v_gene: TRBV5-6
abundance: NA
j_gene: TRBJ1-5
CDR3aa: CASSFGAQPQHF

d_gene: NA
v_gene: TRBV6-8
abundance: NA
j_gene: TRBJ2-2
CDR3aa: CASTAGELFF

d_gene: NA
v_gene: TRBV28
abundance: NA
j_gene: TRBJ2-7
CDR3aa: CASSLTVGYEQYF

d_gene: NA
v_gene: TRBV21-1
abundance: NA
j_gene: TRBJ2-1
CDR3aa: CASSKGIRGGPNEQFF

d_gene: TRBD1
v_gene: TRBV19
abundance: medium-sized
j_gene: TRBJ1-1
CDR3aa: CASSIGTGAEAFF

d_gene: NA
v_gene: TRBV13
abundance: NA
j_gene: TRBJ2-7
CDR3aa: CASSFVPYEQYF

d_gene: NA
v_gene: TRBV7-8
abundance: few
j_gene: TRBJ2-5
CDR3aa: CASSLPGAETQYF

d_gene: NA
v_gene: TRBV29-1
abundance: NA
j_gene: TRBJ1-2
CDR3aa: CSVEDRGQGSNYGYTF

d_gene: NA
v_gene: TRBV27
abundance: NA
j_gene: TRBJ2-5
CDR3aa: CASTRSPAPQETQYF

d_gene: TRBD2
v_gene: TRBV7-9
abundance: NA
j_gene: TRBJ2-3
CDR3aa: CASSGLAGVNTQYF

d_gene: NA
v_gene: TRBV13
abundance: NA
j_gene: TRBJ2-5
CDR3aa: CASSGEPQETQYF

d_gene: TRBD1
v_gene: TRBV2
abundance: few
j_gene: TRBJ1-2
CDR3aa: CAILGQGLYGYTF

d_gene: NA
v_gene: TRBV2
abundance: NA
j_gene: TRBJ1-2
CDR3aa: CASRGGVYGYTF

d_gene: NA
v_gene: TRBV29-1
abundance: NA
j_gene: TRBJ2-2
CDR3aa: CSVDSGLPGELFF

d_gene: NA
v_gene: TRBV4-1
abundance: NA
j_gene: TRBJ1-6
CDR3aa: CASSQGRNSPLHF

d_gene: TRBD2
v_gene: TRBV6-5
abundance: NA
j_gene: TRBJ2-5
CDR3aa: CASSELAGEETQYF

d_gene: NA
v_gene: TRBV19
abundance: few
j_gene: TRBJ2-1
CDR3aa: CASSWGPANEQFF

d_gene: NA
v_gene: TRBV29-1
abundance: few
j_gene: TRBJ2-3
CDR3aa: CSVAAPSATRTSTDTQYF

d_gene: TRBD2
v_gene: TRBV2
abundance: few
j_gene: TRBJ2-7
CDR3aa: CASKAGTSGTLEQYF

d_gene: TRBD1
v_gene: TRBV30
abundance: NA
j_gene: TRBJ1-1
CDR3aa: CAWSAPGQGVKTEAFF

d_gene: NA
v_gene: TRBV13
abundance: NA
j_gene: TRBJ1-5
CDR3aa: CASSLSHSNQPQHF

d_gene: NA
v_gene: TRBV2
abundance: NA
j_gene: TRBJ2-5
CDR3aa: CASRVETQYF

d_gene: NA
v_gene: TRBV10-2
abundance: NA
j_gene: TRBJ2-1
CDR3aa: CASSVWKDEQFF

d_gene: TRBD1
v_gene: TRBV2
abundance: NA
j_gene: TRBJ1-5
CDR3aa: CASSPHPTGDSNQPQHF

d_gene: NA
v_gene: TRBV29-1
abundance: NA
j_gene: TRBJ2-1
CDR3aa: CSVGGGNYHNEQFF

d_gene: TRBD1
v_gene: TRBV7-2
abundance: NA
j_gene: TRBJ1-3
CDR3aa: CASSQPGQGWSGNTIYF

d_gene: NA
v_gene: TRBV7-2
abundance: NA
j_gene: TRBJ2-7
CDR3aa: CASSFWGYEQYF

d_gene: NA
v_gene: TRBV7-9
abundance: few
j_gene: TRBJ2-1
CDR3aa: CASRPTGSSNEQFF

d_gene: TRBD1
v_gene: TRBV6-1
abundance: once
j_gene: TRBJ1-5
CDR3aa: CASSEIGQGSQPQHF

d_gene: TRBD1
v_gene: TRBV5-1
abundance: NA
j_gene: TRBJ1-1
CDR3aa: CASSLAPGQGADEAFF